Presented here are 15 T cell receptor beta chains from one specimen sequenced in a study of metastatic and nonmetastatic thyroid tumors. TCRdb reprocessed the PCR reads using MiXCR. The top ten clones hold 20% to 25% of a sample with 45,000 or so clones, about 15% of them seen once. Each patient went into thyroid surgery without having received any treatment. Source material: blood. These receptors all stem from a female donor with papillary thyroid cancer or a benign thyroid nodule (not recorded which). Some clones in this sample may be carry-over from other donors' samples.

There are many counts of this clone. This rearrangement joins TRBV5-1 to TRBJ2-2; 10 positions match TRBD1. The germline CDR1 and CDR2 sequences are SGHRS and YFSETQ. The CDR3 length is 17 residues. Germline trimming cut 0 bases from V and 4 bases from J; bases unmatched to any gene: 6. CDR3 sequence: CASSLARQGAGTGELFF. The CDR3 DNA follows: TGCGCCAGCAGCTTGGCTAGACAGGGGGCCGGCACCGGGGAGCTGTTTTTT.

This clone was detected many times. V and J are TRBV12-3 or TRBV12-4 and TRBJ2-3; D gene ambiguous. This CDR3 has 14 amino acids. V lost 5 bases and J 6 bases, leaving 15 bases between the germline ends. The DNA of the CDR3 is TGTGCCAGCAGTCCCGGCCCCGCCAGCGATACGCAGTATTTT. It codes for CASSPGPASDTQYF.

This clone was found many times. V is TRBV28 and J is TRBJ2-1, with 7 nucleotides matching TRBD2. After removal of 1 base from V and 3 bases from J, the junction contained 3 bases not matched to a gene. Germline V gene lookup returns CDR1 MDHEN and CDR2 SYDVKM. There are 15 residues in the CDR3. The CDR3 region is CASSLSRGSYNEQFF. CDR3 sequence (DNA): TGTGCCAGCAGTTTATCTCGCGGGAGCTACAATGAGCAGTTCTTC.

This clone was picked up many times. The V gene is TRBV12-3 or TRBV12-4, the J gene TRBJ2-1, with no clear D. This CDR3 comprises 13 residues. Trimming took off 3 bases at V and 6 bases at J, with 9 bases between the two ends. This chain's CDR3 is CASSFPTGNEQFF. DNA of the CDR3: TGTGCCAGCAGTTTCCCGACCGGCAATGAGCAGTTCTTC.

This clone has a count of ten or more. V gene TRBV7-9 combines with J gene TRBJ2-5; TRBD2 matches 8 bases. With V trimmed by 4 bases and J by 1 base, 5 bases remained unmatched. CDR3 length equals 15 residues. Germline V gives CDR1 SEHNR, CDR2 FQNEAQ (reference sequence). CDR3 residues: CASSSRTSRQETQYF. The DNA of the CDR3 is TGTGCCAGCAGCTCGAGGACTAGCCGCCAAGAGACCCAGTACTTC.

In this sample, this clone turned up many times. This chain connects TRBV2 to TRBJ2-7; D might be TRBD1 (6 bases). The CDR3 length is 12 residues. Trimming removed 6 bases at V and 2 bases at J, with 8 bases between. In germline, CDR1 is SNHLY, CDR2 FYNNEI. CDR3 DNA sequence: TGTGCCAGCAGAGACAGGCCCTACGAGCAGTACTTC. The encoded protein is CASRDRPYEQYF. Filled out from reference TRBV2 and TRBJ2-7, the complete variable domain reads EPEVTQTPSHQVTQMGQEVILRCVPISNHLYFYWYRQILGQKVEFLVSFYNNEISEKSEIFDDQFSVERPDGSNFTLKIRSTKLEDSAMYFCASRDRPYEQYFGPGTRLTVT.

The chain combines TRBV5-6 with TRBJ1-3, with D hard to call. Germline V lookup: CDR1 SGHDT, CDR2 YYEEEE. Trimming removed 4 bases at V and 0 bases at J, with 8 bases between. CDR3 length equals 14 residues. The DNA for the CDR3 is TGTGCCAGCAGCCCCCCGGGCTCTGGAAACACCATATATTTT. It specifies CASSPPGSGNTIYF.

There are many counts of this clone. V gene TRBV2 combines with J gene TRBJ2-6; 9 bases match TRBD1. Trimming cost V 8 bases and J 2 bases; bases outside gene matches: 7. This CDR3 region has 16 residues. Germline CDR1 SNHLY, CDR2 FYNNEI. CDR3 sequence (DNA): TGTGCCAGCTGGGCGGGACAGGGAGCTGGGGCCAACGTCCTGACTTTC. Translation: CASWAGQGAGANVLTF.

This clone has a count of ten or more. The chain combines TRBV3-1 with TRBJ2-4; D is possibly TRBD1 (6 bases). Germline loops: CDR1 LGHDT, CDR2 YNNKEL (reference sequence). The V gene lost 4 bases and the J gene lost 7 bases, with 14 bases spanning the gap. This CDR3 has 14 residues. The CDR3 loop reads CASSLQGRGNIQYF. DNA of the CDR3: TGTGCCAGCAGCCTACAGGGAAGGGGGAACATTCAGTACTTC.

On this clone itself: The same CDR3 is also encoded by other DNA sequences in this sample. CDR3 bases: TGTGCCAGCAGTTATGTAGCGGGATCTGTTTTGGAGACCCAGTACTTC. This codes for CASSYVAGSVLETQYF. V usage is TRBV6-5 and J usage is TRBJ2-5; TRBD2 matches 8 bases. V was pared by 3 bases and J by 5 bases, with 11 bases of the junction left unmatched. This CDR3 contains 16 residues. Germline V gene data show CDR1 as MNHEY and CDR2 as SVGAGI.

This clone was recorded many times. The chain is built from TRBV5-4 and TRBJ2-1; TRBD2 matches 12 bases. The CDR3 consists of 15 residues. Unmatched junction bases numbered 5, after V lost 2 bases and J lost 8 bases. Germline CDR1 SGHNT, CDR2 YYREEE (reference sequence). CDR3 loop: CASSFGLAGRDEQFF. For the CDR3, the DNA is TGTGCCAGCAGCTTCGGACTAGCGGGAAGGGATGAGCAGTTCTTC.

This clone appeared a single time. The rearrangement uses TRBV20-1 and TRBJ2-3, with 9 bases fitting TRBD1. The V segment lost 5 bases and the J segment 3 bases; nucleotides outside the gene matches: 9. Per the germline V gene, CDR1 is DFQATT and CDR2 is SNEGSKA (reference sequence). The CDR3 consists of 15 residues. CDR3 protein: CSAPGTGSFTDTQYF. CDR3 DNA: TGCAGTGCTCCGGGGACAGGGAGTTTTACAGATACGCAGTATTTT.

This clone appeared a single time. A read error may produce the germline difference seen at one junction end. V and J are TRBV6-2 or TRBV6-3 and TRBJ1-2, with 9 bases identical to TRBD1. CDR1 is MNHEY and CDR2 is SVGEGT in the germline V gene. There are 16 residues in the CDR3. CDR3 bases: TGTGCCATCAGTGGAACCGGGACAGGGACTTTCTATGGCTACACCTTC. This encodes CAISGTGTGTFYGYTF.

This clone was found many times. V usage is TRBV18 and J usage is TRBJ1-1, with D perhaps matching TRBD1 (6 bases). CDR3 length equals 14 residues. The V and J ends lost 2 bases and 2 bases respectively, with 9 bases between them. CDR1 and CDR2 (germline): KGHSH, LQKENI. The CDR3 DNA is TGTGCCAGCTCACCAGCAGGGGCTAACACTGAAGCTTTCTTT. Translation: CASSPAGANTEAFF.

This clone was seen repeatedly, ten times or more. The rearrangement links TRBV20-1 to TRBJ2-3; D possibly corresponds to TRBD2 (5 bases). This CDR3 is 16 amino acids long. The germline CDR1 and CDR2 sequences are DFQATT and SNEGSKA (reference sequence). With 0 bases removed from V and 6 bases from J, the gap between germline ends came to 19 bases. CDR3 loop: CSARDQQRSPTDTQYF. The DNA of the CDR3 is TGCAGTGCTAGAGATCAGCAGCGGAGCCCCACGGATACGCAGTATTTT.